This TCR beta chain is drawn from a study of blood T cell repertoires in COVID-19. The table came from immunoSEQ multiplex PCR; TCRdb's copy has only in-frame clones and leaves some out. Here the sample spans approximately 73,000 clones, roughly four fifths being singletons. CDR1 SEHNR and CDR2 FQNEAQ come from the germline V gene (reference sequence). V shed 5 bases and J shed 7 bases, with 18 bases lying between them. This CDR3 region has 15 residues. The sequenced sample consisted of peripheral blood. The chain is built from TRBV7-9 and TRBJ2-1, with D possibly TRBD2 on 7 matching bases. The clonotype comes from a woman in her seventies with acute or convalescent COVID-19. The CDR3 region is CASSHLAGAKNEQFF. Here the CDR3 DNA reads TGTGCCAGCAGCCACCTGGCGGGGGCAAAGAATGAGCAGTTCTTC.